A single sample is the source of the 12 T cell receptor beta chains below, sequenced in a study of control samples from healthy donors and cancer patients. Data came from immunoSEQ multiplex PCR; TCRdb stores just in-frame clones and leaves some out. Seen here are 100,000 to 150,000 clones, about 95% observed once, and the top ten hold 3.6%. What was sequenced was blood. The receptor source for this set is a man aged 30-40 years in good health.

The chain joins TRBV7-2 to TRBJ2-7; no reliable D call. Trimming cost V 4 bases and J 0 bases, with 10 bases left between them. The CDR3 contains 14 residues. Per the germline V gene, CDR1 is SGHTA and CDR2 is FQGNSA. The CDR3 DNA reads as TGTGCCAGCAGCTCGGTTTCGAGCTCCTACGAGCAGTACTTC. It translates to CASSSVSSSYEQYF.

The chain is built from TRBV28 and TRBJ2-7; D is possibly TRBD1 or TRBD2 (5 bases each). V lost 2 bases, J lost 3 bases, and 11 bases lay in between. Per germline, CDR1 MDHEN and CDR2 SYDVKM. The CDR3 contains 14 residues. The CDR3 sequence: CASSLSSGLYEQYF. The DNA of the CDR3 is TGTGCCAGCAGTTTAAGTTCGGGGCTCTACGAGCAGTACTTC.

The chain carries TRBV7-6 and TRBJ1-1, with no clear D. Trimming removed 1 base at V and 2 bases at J, with 14 bases between. Germline-derived CDR1 and CDR2 are SGHVS and FNYEAQ. This CDR3 spans 16 amino acids. CDR3 bases: TGTGCCAGCAGCTTAGAAAGGCGGGGTTCAAACACTGAAGCTTTCTTT. Its translation is CASSLERRGSNTEAFF.

The CDR3 nucleotides read TGTGCCAGCAGCCCGCGGGGGGCTGGGAACACTGAAGCTTTCTTT. Its protein is CASSPRGAGNTEAFF. The gene calls are TRBV27 and TRBJ1-1, with a possible D match to TRBD1 (6 bases). The CDR3 length is 15 residues. Germline CDR1 is MNHEY and CDR2 is SMNVEV (reference sequence). V shed 6 bases and J shed 1 base, with 15 bases lying between them.

The CDR3 sequence: CASRAPRDRGNQPQHF. The CDR3 DNA reads as TGTGCCAGTAGAGCCCCCCGGGACAGAGGCAATCAGCCCCAGCATTTT. This sequence joins TRBV19 and TRBJ1-5, with 7 positions matching TRBD1. This CDR3 comprises 16 residues. After removal of 6 bases from V and 2 bases from J, the junction contained 10 bases not matched to a gene. CDR1 and CDR2 from the germline V gene are LNHDA and SQIVND (reference sequence). Full variable domain (outside the CDR3, taken from reference TRBV19 and TRBJ1-5): DGGITQSPKYLFRKEGQNVTLSCEQNLNHDAMYWYRQDPGQGLRLIYYSQIVNDFQKGDIAEGYSVSREKKESFPLTVTSAQKNPTAFYLCASRAPRDRGNQPQHFGDGTRLSIL.

The chain couples TRBV5-1 to TRBJ2-3; 11 nucleotides match TRBD2. Germline CDR1 is SGHRS and CDR2 is YFSETQ. This CDR3 is 15 amino acids long. The V and J ends lost 0 bases and 4 bases, in that order; junction bases with no gene match: 1. The CDR3 protein is CASSLGLAGPDTQYF. The CDR3 nucleotides are TGCGCCAGCAGCTTGGGACTAGCGGGGCCAGATACGCAGTATTTT.

This chain connects TRBV24-1 to TRBJ2-1; no firm D call. Germline CDR1 and CDR2: KGHDR and SFDVKD. V lost 4 bases to trimming and J lost 8 bases, with 11 bases between them. The CDR3 is 13 amino acids. CDR3 sequence: CATSDRPIDEQFF. As DNA, the CDR3 is TGTGCCACCAGTGACCGCCCAATCGATGAGCAGTTCTTC.

This chain connects TRBV7-9 to TRBJ1-1; D ambiguous. Per the germline V gene, CDR1 is SEHNR and CDR2 is FQNEAQ (reference sequence). V lost 4 bases and J lost 6, with 6 bases in between. The CDR3 covers 11 residues. The CDR3 loop reads CASSYQAEAFF. DNA of the CDR3: TGTGCCAGCAGCTATCAGGCTGAAGCTTTCTTT.

The chain couples TRBV11-2 to TRBJ2-3; 8 bases match TRBD1. The CDR3 contains 17 residues. Looked up from germline, CDR1 is SGHAT and CDR2 is FQNNGV. Unmatched junction bases numbered 9, after V lost 1 base and J lost 3 bases. CDR3 in amino acids: CASSLADFDRGTDTQYF. CDR3 DNA sequence: TGTGCCAGCAGCTTAGCTGATTTTGACAGGGGAACAGATACGCAGTATTTT.

The rearrangement uses TRBV6-6 and TRBJ1-3, with D perhaps TRBD1 (6 bases). Germline values: CDR1 MNHNY, CDR2 SVGAGI (reference sequence). CDR3 length equals 12 residues. With 6 bases removed from V and 4 bases from J, the gap between germline ends came to 7 bases. This CDR3 reads CASRTGGNTIYF. CDR3 DNA: TGTGCCAGCAGAACAGGGGGAAACACCATATATTTT.

The chain joins TRBV10-3 to TRBJ2-2; the D is unclear. CDR1 and CDR2 from the germline V gene are ENHRY and SYGVKD. This CDR3 has 13 residues. Between the trimmed V and J ends, which lost 2 bases and 1 base, there was a span of 2 bases. The CDR3 is CAISEVNTGELFF. The CDR3 DNA reads TGTGCCATCAGTGAGGTGAACACCGGGGAGCTGTTTTTT.

This sequence joins TRBV5-1 and TRBJ2-6; 7 bases match TRBD1. The CDR3 totals 17 residues. Trimming took 0 bases from V and 2 from J; bases not matched to a gene: 5. Germline assignment: CDR1 SGHRS and CDR2 YFSETQ. The CDR3 DNA follows: TGCGCCAGCAGCTTGGCCGTGGACAGGACTGGGGCCAACGTCCTGACTTTC. Encoded protein: CASSLAVDRTGANVLTF.